Listed below are T cell receptor beta chains from one sample, sequenced in a study of T cell repertoires in cytomegalovirus infection. TCRdb re-called the reads through MiXCR, storing one row per CDR3 protein. The data contain some 700,000 distinct CDR3 sequences, 35% to 40% of them singletons. Sequenced: PBMCs. The receptors derive from a human donor in good health (CMV status not recorded). Some clones in this sample may be carry-over from other donors' samples. The CDR3 runs from the conserved cysteine through the conserved F or W. The order of the fields is CDR3 length, clone size, D gene, J gene, V gene, CDR3 DNA, CDR3 protein. A D gene is named only where the DNA matches it firmly. A clone size is listed for some rows: how often the clone was seen (once, few, many), or a class if it is expanded.

CDR3 length: 14; clone size: few; D gene: NA; J gene: TRBJ1-2; V gene: TRBV12-3/TRBV12-4; CDR3 DNA: TGTGCCAGCAGCCTAAACGGACTCCCCGGGAGCTACACCTTC; CDR3 protein: CASSLNGLPGSYTF
CDR3 length: 15; clone size: NA; D gene: NA; J gene: TRBJ2-1; V gene: TRBV18; CDR3 DNA: TGTGCCAGCTCAACGAGACAGCGTAATGGCAATGAGCAGTTCTTC; CDR3 protein: CASSTRQRNGNEQFF
CDR3 length: 17; clone size: NA; D gene: TRBD2; J gene: TRBJ2-3; V gene: TRBV11-3; CDR3 DNA: TGTGCCAGCAGCTTAAGCCCCAGCGGGGGGAGCACAGATACGCAGTATTTT; CDR3 protein: CASSLSPSGGSTDTQYF
CDR3 length: 15; clone size: NA; D gene: TRBD2; J gene: TRBJ2-1; V gene: TRBV10-3; CDR3 DNA: TGTGCCATCAGTGAGTCGGGGGGGGCCTACAATGAGCAGTTCTTC; CDR3 protein: CAISESGGAYNEQFF
CDR3 length: 14; clone size: few; D gene: TRBD1; J gene: TRBJ2-2; V gene: TRBV7-6; CDR3 DNA: TGTGCCTTACGACAGGGGGTAAACACCGGGGAGCTGTTTTTT; CDR3 protein: CALRQGVNTGELFF
CDR3 length: 14; clone size: few; D gene: TRBD1; J gene: TRBJ2-5; V gene: TRBV10-3; CDR3 DNA: TGTGCCATCAGAGGGACAGGGGTAGGGGAGACCCAGTACTTC; CDR3 protein: CAIRGTGVGETQYF
CDR3 length: 12; clone size: NA; D gene: NA; J gene: TRBJ2-7; V gene: TRBV2; CDR3 DNA: TGTGCCAGCGGGGGTAGGGCCTACGAGCAGTACTTC; CDR3 protein: CASGGRAYEQYF
CDR3 length: 17; clone size: NA; D gene: NA; J gene: TRBJ2-6; V gene: TRBV28; CDR3 DNA: TGTGCCAGCAGTTTGGGGCGGTCTTCCGCTGGGGCCAACGTCCTGACTTTC; CDR3 protein: CASSLGRSSAGANVLTF
CDR3 length: 16; clone size: NA; D gene: TRBD1; J gene: TRBJ1-3; V gene: TRBV6-1; CDR3 DNA: TGTGCCAGCAGTGTCTACCGACAGGGCTCTGGAAACACCATATATTTT; CDR3 protein: CASSVYRQGSGNTIYF
CDR3 length: 14; clone size: NA; D gene: NA; J gene: TRBJ2-2; V gene: TRBV28; CDR3 DNA: TGTGCCAGCAGTTCCCATGGGGGCACCGGGGAGCTGTTTTTT; CDR3 protein: CASSSHGGTGELFF
CDR3 length: 18; clone size: few; D gene: NA; J gene: TRBJ2-4; V gene: TRBV27; CDR3 DNA: TGTGCCAGCAGTTTAAGGGGGGCTGCGACTAGAGCCAAAAACATTCAGTACTTC; CDR3 protein: CASSLRGAATRAKNIQYF
CDR3 length: 12; clone size: few; D gene: NA; J gene: TRBJ2-7; V gene: TRBV12-3/TRBV12-4; CDR3 DNA: TGTGCCAGCAGCCGGGCCTCCTACGAGCAGTACTTC; CDR3 protein: CASSRASYEQYF
CDR3 length: 13; clone size: NA; D gene: NA; J gene: TRBJ2-1; V gene: TRBV27; CDR3 DNA: TGTGCCAGCAGTTTTGGTGTCTACAATGAGCAGTTCTTC; CDR3 protein: CASSFGVYNEQFF
CDR3 length: 10; clone size: few; D gene: NA; J gene: TRBJ1-2; V gene: TRBV29-1; CDR3 DNA: TGCAGCGTTAGGCTCTATGGCTACACCTTC; CDR3 protein: CSVRLYGYTF
CDR3 length: 11; clone size: NA; D gene: NA; J gene: TRBJ1-1; V gene: TRBV27; CDR3 DNA: TGTGCCACCCATAACGGAGGGTCCGCTTTCTTT; CDR3 protein: CATHNGGSAFF
CDR3 length: 14; clone size: many; D gene: NA; J gene: TRBJ1-2; V gene: TRBV7-2; CDR3 DNA: TGTGCCAGCAGCCCCCGGGAGACAAGTTATGGCTACACCTTC; CDR3 protein: CASSPRETSYGYTF
CDR3 length: 13; clone size: few; D gene: TRBD2; J gene: TRBJ2-5; V gene: TRBV7-8; CDR3 DNA: TGTGCCAGCAGCCTAGCGGACCAAGAGACCCAGTACTTC; CDR3 protein: CASSLADQETQYF
CDR3 length: 14; clone size: NA; D gene: NA; J gene: TRBJ2-1; V gene: TRBV6-6; CDR3 DNA: TGTGCCAGCAGTTACAGGGTCTCGGGGGATGAGCAGTTCTTC; CDR3 protein: CASSYRVSGDEQFF
CDR3 length: 13; clone size: NA; D gene: TRBD1; J gene: TRBJ1-2; V gene: TRBV10-3; CDR3 DNA: TGTGCCATCAGGGGACAGGAGAACTATGGCTACACCTTC; CDR3 protein: CAIRGQENYGYTF
CDR3 length: 13; clone size: many; D gene: NA; J gene: TRBJ1-1; V gene: TRBV7-7; CDR3 DNA: TGTGCTAGCAGCTTAAGTGAAGGTACTGAAGCTTTCTTT; CDR3 protein: CASSLSEGTEAFF
CDR3 length: 14; clone size: NA; D gene: NA; J gene: TRBJ2-2; V gene: TRBV29-1; CDR3 DNA: TGCAGCGTTGAAGATAGCGGTCACACCGGGGAGCTGTTTTTT; CDR3 protein: CSVEDSGHTGELFF
CDR3 length: 14; clone size: few; D gene: TRBD1; J gene: TRBJ2-1; V gene: TRBV11-2; CDR3 DNA: TGTGCCAGCAGCTCGTGGACAGGGATCCGTGAGCAGTTCTTC; CDR3 protein: CASSSWTGIREQFF
CDR3 length: 15; clone size: many; D gene: NA; J gene: TRBJ1-1; V gene: TRBV19; CDR3 DNA: TGTGCCAGTAGTGCTGGGGCCTCTATGAACACTGAAGCTTTCTTT; CDR3 protein: CASSAGASMNTEAFF
CDR3 length: 15; clone size: NA; D gene: TRBD1; J gene: TRBJ1-2; V gene: TRBV12-3/TRBV12-4; CDR3 DNA: TGTGCCAGCAGTTTACCAGGGGGCACCTACTATGGCTACACCTTC; CDR3 protein: CASSLPGGTYYGYTF
CDR3 length: 16; clone size: many; D gene: TRBD1; J gene: TRBJ2-7; V gene: TRBV6-1; CDR3 DNA: TGTGCCAGCAGTGTGTCTCCGGGACAGGGACCCTACGAGCAGTACTTC; CDR3 protein: CASSVSPGQGPYEQYF
CDR3 length: 14; clone size: NA; D gene: NA; J gene: TRBJ1-2; V gene: TRBV11-1; CDR3 DNA: TGTGCCAGCAGCTTAGGGCAGGGACGCTATGGCTACACCTTC; CDR3 protein: CASSLGQGRYGYTF
CDR3 length: 18; clone size: NA; D gene: TRBD1; J gene: TRBJ2-1; V gene: TRBV7-9; CDR3 DNA: TGTGCCAGCAGCGAAAAGGGGGGTGGGACAGGGGGGTTGAATGAGCAGTTCTTC; CDR3 protein: CASSEKGGGTGGLNEQFF
CDR3 length: 15; clone size: NA; D gene: NA; J gene: TRBJ2-4; V gene: TRBV6-1; CDR3 DNA: TGTGCCAGCAGTGAACGTTCTTTAGCCGAAAACATTCAGTACTTC; CDR3 protein: CASSERSLAENIQYF
CDR3 length: 16; clone size: NA; D gene: TRBD2; J gene: TRBJ2-5; V gene: TRBV10-3; CDR3 DNA: TGTGCCTCAGCCCCTGACCTTAGCGGGAGGCGGGAGACCCAGTACTTC; CDR3 protein: CASAPDLSGRRETQYF
CDR3 length: 15; clone size: few; D gene: NA; J gene: TRBJ2-7; V gene: TRBV20-1; CDR3 DNA: TGCAGTGCTCCTCATGGGTTGACCCCTCGGGGAGAGCAGTACTTC; CDR3 protein: CSAPHGLTPRGEQYF
CDR3 length: 15; clone size: few; D gene: TRBD1; J gene: TRBJ2-1; V gene: TRBV7-2; CDR3 DNA: TGTGCCAGCAGCTTGTTTTCCGGGACAGGCAATGAGCAGTTCTTC; CDR3 protein: CASSLFSGTGNEQFF
CDR3 length: 15; clone size: NA; D gene: NA; J gene: TRBJ1-1; V gene: TRBV14; CDR3 DNA: TGTGCCAGCAGCCAAGAACTCATCGGGTGGGGTGAAGCTTTCTTT; CDR3 protein: CASSQELIGWGEAFF
CDR3 length: 16; clone size: NA; D gene: TRBD1; J gene: TRBJ2-7; V gene: TRBV6-8; CDR3 DNA: TGTGCCAGCAGTGACCACATACAGGGGTTCTCCTACGAGCAGTACTTC; CDR3 protein: CASSDHIQGFSYEQYF
CDR3 length: 15; clone size: NA; D gene: NA; J gene: TRBJ1-2; V gene: TRBV27; CDR3 DNA: TGTGCCAGCAGTTTACTACGGGGGGCGCGATATTGCTACACCTTC; CDR3 protein: CASSLLRGARYCYTF
CDR3 length: 13; clone size: NA; D gene: NA; J gene: TRBJ2-3; V gene: TRBV29-1; CDR3 DNA: TGCAGCGTCAAAGTTTGGGCCACAGATACGCAGTATTTT; CDR3 protein: CSVKVWATDTQYF